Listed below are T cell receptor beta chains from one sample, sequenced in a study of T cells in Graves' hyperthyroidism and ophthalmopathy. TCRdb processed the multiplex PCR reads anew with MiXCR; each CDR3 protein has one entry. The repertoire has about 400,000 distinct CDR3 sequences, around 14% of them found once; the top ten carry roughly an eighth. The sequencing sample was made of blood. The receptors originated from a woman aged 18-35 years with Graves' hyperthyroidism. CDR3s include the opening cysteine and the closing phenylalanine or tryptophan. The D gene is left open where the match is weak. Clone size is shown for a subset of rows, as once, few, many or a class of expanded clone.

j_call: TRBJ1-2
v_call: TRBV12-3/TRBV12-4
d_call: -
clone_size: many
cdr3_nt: TGTGCCAGCAGTTTGGCAGGGGAACATGGCTACACCTTC
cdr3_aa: CASSLAGEHGYTF

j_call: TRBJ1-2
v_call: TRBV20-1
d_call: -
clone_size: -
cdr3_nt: TGCAGTGCTGCCCGGGGGGGGTATGGCTACACCTTC
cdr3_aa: CSAARGGYGYTF

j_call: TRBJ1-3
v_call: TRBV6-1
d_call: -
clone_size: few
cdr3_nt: TGTGCCAGCAGTAGGACAGCTCTTGGAAACACCATATATTTT
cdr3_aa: CASSRTALGNTIYF

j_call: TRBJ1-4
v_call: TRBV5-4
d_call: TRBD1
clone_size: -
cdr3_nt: TGTGCCAGCAGCCAAGATAAAGGGGGCTCAGAAAAACTGTTTTTT
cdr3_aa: CASSQDKGGSEKLFF

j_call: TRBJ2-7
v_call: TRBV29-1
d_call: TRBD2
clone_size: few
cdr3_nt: TGCAGCGTTGAAGGGGCGGGAGGCTTCTCCTACGAGCAGTACTTC
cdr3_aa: CSVEGAGGFSYEQYF

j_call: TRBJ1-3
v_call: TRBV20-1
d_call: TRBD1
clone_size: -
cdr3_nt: TGCAGTGCTCTGGACAGGGGGCCGTGGAGAAACACCATATATTTT
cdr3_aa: CSALDRGPWRNTIYF

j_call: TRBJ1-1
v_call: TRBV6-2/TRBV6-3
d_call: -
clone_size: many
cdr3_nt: TGTGCCAGCCGGTTGAGCTCTGTCACTGAAGCTTTCTTT
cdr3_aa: CASRLSSVTEAFF

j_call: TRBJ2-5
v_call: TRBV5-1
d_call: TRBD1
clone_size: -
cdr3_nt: TGCGCCAGCAGCATCCGACAGGGCCAAGAGACCCAGTACTTC
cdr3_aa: CASSIRQGQETQYF

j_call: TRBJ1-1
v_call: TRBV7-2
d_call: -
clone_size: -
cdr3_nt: TGTGCCAGCAGCTTAGCGGACCGGGGGGCCACTGAAGCTTTCTTT
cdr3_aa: CASSLADRGATEAFF

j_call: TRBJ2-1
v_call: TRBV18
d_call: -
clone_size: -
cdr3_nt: TGTGCCAGCTCACCACCGGCAGGGCCCTACAATGAGCAGTTCTTC
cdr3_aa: CASSPPAGPYNEQFF

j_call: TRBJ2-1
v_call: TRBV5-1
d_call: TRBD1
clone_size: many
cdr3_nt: TGCGCCAGCAGCCCCCGGGACAGGGGGCTCAATGAGCAGTTCTTC
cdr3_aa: CASSPRDRGLNEQFF

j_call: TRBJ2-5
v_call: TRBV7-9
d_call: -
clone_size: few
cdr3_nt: TGTGCCAGCAGCTTAGACGAAGCACTTCAAGAGACCCAGTACTTC
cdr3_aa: CASSLDEALQETQYF

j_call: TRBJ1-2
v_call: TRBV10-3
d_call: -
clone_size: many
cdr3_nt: TGTGCCATCAGTGGGGCAGAATATTGGGGCTACACCTTC
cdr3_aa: CAISGAEYWGYTF

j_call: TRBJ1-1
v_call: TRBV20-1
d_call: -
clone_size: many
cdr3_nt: TGCAGTGCTAGAGAGGACAGCGTTATGAACACTGAAGCTTTCTTT
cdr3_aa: CSAREDSVMNTEAFF

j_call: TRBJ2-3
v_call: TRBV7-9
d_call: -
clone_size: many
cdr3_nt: TGTGCCAGCAGCCCCGCCCTGGGCACAGATACGCAGTATTTT
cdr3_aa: CASSPALGTDTQYF

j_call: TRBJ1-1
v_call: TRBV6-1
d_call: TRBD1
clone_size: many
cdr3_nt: TGTGCCAGCAGTTACAGGGGGCAAGACACTGAAGCTTTCTTT
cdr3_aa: CASSYRGQDTEAFF

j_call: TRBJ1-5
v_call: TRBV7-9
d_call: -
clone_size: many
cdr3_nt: TGTGCCAGCAGCTCGCTAGGCGGCAATCAGCCCCAGCATTTT
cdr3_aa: CASSSLGGNQPQHF

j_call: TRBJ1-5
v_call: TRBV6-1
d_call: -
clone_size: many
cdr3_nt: TGTGCCAGCAGACTGAGGGGTCAGTTGGAACGGGACAAAGGCAATCAGCCCCAGCATTTT
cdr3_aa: CASRLRGQLERDKGNQPQHF

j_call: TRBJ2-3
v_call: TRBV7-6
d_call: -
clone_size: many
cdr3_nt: TGTGCCAGCAGCTTGGGGAGTTCTAGCACAGATACGCAGTATTTT
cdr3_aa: CASSLGSSSTDTQYF

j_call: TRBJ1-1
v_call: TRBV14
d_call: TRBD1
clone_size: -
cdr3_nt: TGTGCCAGCAGCCATCGACAGGGGTTAAATGAAGCTTTCTTT
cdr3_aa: CASSHRQGLNEAFF

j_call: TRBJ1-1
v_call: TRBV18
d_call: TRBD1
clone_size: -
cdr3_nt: TGTGCCAGCTCACCCAGGGGGGGGTCTCGGCCCCTGAACACTGAAGCTTTCTTT
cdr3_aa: CASSPRGGSRPLNTEAFF

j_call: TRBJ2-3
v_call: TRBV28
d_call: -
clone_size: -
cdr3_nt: TGTGCCAGCACCATGGGCACAGATACGCAGTATTTT
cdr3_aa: CASTMGTDTQYF

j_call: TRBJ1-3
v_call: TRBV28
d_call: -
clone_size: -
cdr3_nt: TGTGCCAGCAGTTTCGATACAGCGAAACAGACCATATATTTT
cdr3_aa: CASSFDTAKQTIYF

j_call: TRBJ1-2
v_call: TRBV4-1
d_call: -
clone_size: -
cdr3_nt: TGCGCCAGCAGCCAAGTCCAGTCTGGGTATGGCTACACCTTC
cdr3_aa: CASSQVQSGYGYTF

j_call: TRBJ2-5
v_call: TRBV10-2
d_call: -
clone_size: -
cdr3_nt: TGCGCCAGCAGACTAGATGAGACCCAGTACTTC
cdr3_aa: CASRLDETQYF

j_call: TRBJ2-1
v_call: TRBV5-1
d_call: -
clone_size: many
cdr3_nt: TGCGCCAGCCGATTATCGGCTAGCAGAACCTACAATGAGCAGTTCTTC
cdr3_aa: CASRLSASRTYNEQFF

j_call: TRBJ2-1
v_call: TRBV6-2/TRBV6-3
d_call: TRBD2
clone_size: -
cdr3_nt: TGTGCCAGCAGTTACTCCGGGAGGACGAGAATCTACAATGAGCAGTTCTTC
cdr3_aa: CASSYSGRTRIYNEQFF

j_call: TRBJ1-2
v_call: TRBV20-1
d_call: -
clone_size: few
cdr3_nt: TGCAGTGCTAGGGCCAGGGCCTATGGCTACACCTTC
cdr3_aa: CSARARAYGYTF

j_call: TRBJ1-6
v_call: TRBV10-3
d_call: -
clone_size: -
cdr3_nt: TGTGCCATCAGTGACAGTAATAATTCACCCCTCCACTTT
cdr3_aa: CAISDSNNSPLHF

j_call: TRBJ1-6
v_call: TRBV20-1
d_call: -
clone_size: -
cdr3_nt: TGCAGTGCAAGGGCTGACTATAATTCACCCCTCCACTTT
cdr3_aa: CSARADYNSPLHF

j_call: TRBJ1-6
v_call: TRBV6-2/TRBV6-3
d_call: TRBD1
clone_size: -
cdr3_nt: TGTGCCAGCAGCCAGGCGGACAGGGAAAATTCACCCCTCCACTTT
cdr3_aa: CASSQADRENSPLHF

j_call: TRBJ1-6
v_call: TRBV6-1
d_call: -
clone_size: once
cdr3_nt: TGTGCCAGCACCAACAAACGGTCGAGCTCCTATAATTCACCCCTCCACTTT
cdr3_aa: CASTNKRSSSYNSPLHF

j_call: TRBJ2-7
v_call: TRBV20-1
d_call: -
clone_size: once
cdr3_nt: TGCAGTGCTGGAACCCCTTACGAGCAGTACTTC
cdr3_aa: CSAGTPYEQYF

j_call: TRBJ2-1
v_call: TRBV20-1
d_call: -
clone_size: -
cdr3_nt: TGCAGTGCTAGAAAAAGACAGGGACTGGACAATGAGCAGTTCTTC
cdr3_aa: CSARKRQGLDNEQFF

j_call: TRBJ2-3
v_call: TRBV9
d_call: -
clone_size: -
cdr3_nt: TGTGCCAGCCAGAGCGGGCGAATCACAGATACGCAGTATTTT
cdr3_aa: CASQSGRITDTQYF

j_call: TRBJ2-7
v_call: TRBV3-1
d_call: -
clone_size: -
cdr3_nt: TGTGCCAGCAGCCAAGATAAGGGCGAGCAGTACTTC
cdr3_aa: CASSQDKGEQYF

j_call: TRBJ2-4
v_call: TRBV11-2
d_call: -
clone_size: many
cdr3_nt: TGTGCCAGCAGCTCCGCGATCACAGCGGGTGAAAACATTCAGTACTTC
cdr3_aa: CASSSAITAGENIQYF

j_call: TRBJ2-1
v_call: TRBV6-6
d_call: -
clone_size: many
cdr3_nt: TGTGCCAGCAGTTACGAAGGGTTGGGTGAGCAGTTCTTC
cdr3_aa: CASSYEGLGEQFF

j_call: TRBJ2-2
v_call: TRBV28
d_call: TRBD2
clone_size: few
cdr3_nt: TGTGCCAGCAGAATACAGACTAGCCTGAACACCGGGGAGCTGTTTTTT
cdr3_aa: CASRIQTSLNTGELFF

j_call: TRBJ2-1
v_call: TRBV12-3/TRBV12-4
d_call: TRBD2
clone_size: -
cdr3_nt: TGTGCGAGCACCGGGCGGGGGGAAAACAATGAGCAGTTCTTC
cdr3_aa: CASTGRGENNEQFF

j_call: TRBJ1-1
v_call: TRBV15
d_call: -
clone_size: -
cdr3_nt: TGTGCCACCAGCAAACACTGGGGGCATGGAGCTGGGAACACTGAAGCTTTCTTT
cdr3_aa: CATSKHWGHGAGNTEAFF

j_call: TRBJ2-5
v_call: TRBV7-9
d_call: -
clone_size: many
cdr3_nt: TGTGCCAGCAGCCTAGCACGGGGTGGACAGTACCAAGAGACCCAGTACTTC
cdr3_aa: CASSLARGGQYQETQYF